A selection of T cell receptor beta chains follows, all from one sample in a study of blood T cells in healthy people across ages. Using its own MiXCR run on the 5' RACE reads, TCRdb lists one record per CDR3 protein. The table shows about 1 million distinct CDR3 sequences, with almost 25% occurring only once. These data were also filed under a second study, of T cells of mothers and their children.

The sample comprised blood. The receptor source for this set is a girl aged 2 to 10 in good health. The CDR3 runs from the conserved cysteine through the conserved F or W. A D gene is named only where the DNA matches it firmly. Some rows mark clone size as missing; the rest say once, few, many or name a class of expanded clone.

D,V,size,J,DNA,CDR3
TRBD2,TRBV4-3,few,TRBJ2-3,TGCGCCAGCAGCCAAGGGACTAGCTTACCGCAGTATTTT,CASSQGTSLPQYF
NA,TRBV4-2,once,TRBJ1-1,TGTGCCAGCAGCCAACAAATCTCGTTACAGAACACTGAAGCTTTCTTT,CASSQQISLQNTEAFF
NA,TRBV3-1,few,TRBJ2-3,TGTGCCAGCAGCCGGTCCCTGGCGGAAGATACGCAGTATTTT,CASSRSLAEDTQYF
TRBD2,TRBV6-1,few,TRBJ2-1,TGTGCCATAACACCTAGCGGGAGCGCCTACAATGAGCAGTTCTTC,CAITPSGSAYNEQFF
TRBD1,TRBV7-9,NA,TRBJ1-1,TGTGCCAGCAGCTTAGAGGCGACAGGGGGGCCTGAAGCTTTCTTT,CASSLEATGGPEAFF
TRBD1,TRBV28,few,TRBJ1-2,TGTGCCAGCAGGATAGGACAGGGGGGATGGGGCTACACCTTC,CASRIGQGGWGYTF
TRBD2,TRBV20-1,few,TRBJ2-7,TGCAGTGCCCCTCCGGCGGGAGGGAACGAGCAGTACTTC,CSAPPAGGNEQYF
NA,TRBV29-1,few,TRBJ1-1,TGCAGCGTTGCCCGGATGGACACTGAAGCTTTCTTT,CSVARMDTEAFF
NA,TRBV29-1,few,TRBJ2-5,TGCAGCGGGTACGGGGCAGGATGGGAGACCCAGTACTTC,CSGYGAGWETQYF
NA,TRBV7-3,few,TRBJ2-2,TGTGCCAGCAACTTAAGTGGAACGAGCGGACCTACTGGGGAGCTGTTTTTT,CASNLSGTSGPTGELFF
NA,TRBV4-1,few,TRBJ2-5,TGCGCCAGCAGCCAAGTGGCAGAAGGCCAAGAGACCCAGTACTTC,CASSQVAEGQETQYF
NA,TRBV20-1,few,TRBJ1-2,TGCAGTGCTAGAGATGTTCAGGGGCGCTTCCCCCATGGCTACACCTTC,CSARDVQGRFPHGYTF
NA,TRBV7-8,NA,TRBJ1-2,TGTGCCAGCAGCCTCCACAGGGAAGAGGGCTACACCTTC,CASSLHREEGYTF
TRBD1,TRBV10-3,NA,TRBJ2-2,TGTGCCATCAGTTCGCGGGACAGGGGAACCGGGGAGCTGTTTTTT,CAISSRDRGTGELFF
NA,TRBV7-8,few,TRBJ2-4,TGTGCCAGCAGCTTCCTGTCTGTCTCGGGAGAGTTTATTCAGTACTTC,CASSFLSVSGEFIQYF
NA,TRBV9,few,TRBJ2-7,TGTGCCAGCAAGAAGGACGGCGACTACGAGCAGTACTTC,CASKKDGDYEQYF
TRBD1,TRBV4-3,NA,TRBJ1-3,TGCGCCAGCAGCCAAGCGAGGACAGGGACTGGAAACACCATATATTTT,CASSQARTGTGNTIYF
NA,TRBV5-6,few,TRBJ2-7,TGTGCCAGCAGCCATCACGGACCTTACGAGCAGTACTTC,CASSHHGPYEQYF
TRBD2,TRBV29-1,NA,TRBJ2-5,TGCAGCGTGGGACTAGGTTTTGGGGAGACCCAGTACTTC,CSVGLGFGETQYF
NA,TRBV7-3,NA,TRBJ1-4,TGTGCCAGCAGCTTAAATCCGCCCGGCTCAAATGAAAAACTGTTTTTT,CASSLNPPGSNEKLFF
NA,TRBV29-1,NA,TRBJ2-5,TGCAGCGTTGAAGAAGGGCAGGTCCAGTACTTC,CSVEEGQVQYF
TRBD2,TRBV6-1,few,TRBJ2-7,TGTGCCAGCAGCCCCTGGACTAGCTCCGAGATGGTCTACGAGCAGTACTTC,CASSPWTSSEMVYEQYF
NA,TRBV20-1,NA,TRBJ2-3,TGCAGTGCTAGAACCGACACAGATACGCAGTATTTT,CSARTDTDTQYF
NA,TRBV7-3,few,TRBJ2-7,TGTGCCAGCGGGGTGGGATCGGGATACGAGCAGTACTTC,CASGVGSGYEQYF